A single sample gave rise to the 12 T cell receptor beta chains below, sequenced in a study of glioma-infiltrating T cells after dendritic cell vaccination (TCRdb year 2016). In the paper's terms, the time point label means: after dendritic cell vaccination, including at tumor progression/relapse. The library was prepared using the immunoSEQ multiplex PCR assay. TCRdb holds this immuneACCESS table with in-frame rearrangements only. Some clones are missing; in checked studies, unresolved V genes explain under half, and the rest has no known cause. The sample table lists 60,000 or so clones, roughly 86% of them with a count of one. The biggest ten clones account for around 10% of the sample. The starting material was blood, obtained after dendritic cell vaccination. These receptors came from a human donor with glioblastoma.

The rearrangement links TRBV18 to TRBJ1-1; 9 bases map to TRBD1. This CDR3 spans 15 amino acids. Germline V CDR1 and CDR2: KGHSH, LQKENI. The ends lost 5 bases at V and 1 base at J; junction bases unmatched: 5. CDR3 in amino acids: CASSDRGQGNTEAFF. Written as DNA, the CDR3 is TGTGCCAGCTCAGACCGGGGACAGGGGAACACTGAAGCTTTCTTT.

The rearrangement joins TRBV2 to TRBJ2-1; TRBD1 matches at 10 bases. Germline values: CDR1 SNHLY, CDR2 FYNNEI. This CDR3 is built from 14 residues. V lost 10 bases, J lost 3 bases, and 6 bases stayed unmatched. This CDR3 is CATLRDRGYNEQFF. CDR3 nucleotide sequence: TGTGCCACCCTCCGGGACAGGGGCTACAATGAGCAGTTCTTC.

This sequence joins TRBV7-2 and TRBJ1-2; D may be TRBD1 (6 bases). V was clipped by 5 bases and J by 3 bases, with 19 bases between them. The CDR3 covers 16 residues. CDR1 is SGHTA and CDR2 is FQGNSA in the germline V gene. CDR3 coding DNA: TGTGCCAGCAGCGGGAAGGGACACGCCGAGCACTATGGCTACACCTTC. This codes for CASSGKGHAEHYGYTF. The entire variable domain, with the rest obtained from reference TRBV7-2 and TRBJ1-2, is as follows: GAGVSQSPSNKVTEKGKDVELRCDPISGHTALYWYRQSLGQGLEFLIYFQGNSAPDKSGLPSDRFSAERTGGSVSTLTIQRTQQEDSAVYLCASSGKGHAEHYGYTFGSGTRLTVV.

The rearrangement joins TRBV7-9 to TRBJ2-3; 8 bases fit TRBD2. The CDR3 spans 15 residues. Germline V gene lookup returns CDR1 SEHNR and CDR2 FQNEAQ (reference sequence). J gave up 2 bases and V 6 bases, and 7 bases lay outside the gene matches. The CDR3 protein is CASRASGGPTDTQYF. CDR3 nucleotide sequence: TGTGCCAGCAGAGCCAGCGGGGGCCCCACAGATACGCAGTATTTT. Together with reference TRBV7-9 and TRBJ2-3, the CDR3 gives the full variable domain: DTGVSQNPRHKITKRGQNVTFRCDPISEHNRLYWYRQTLGQGPEFLTYFQNEAQLEKSRLLSDRFSAERPKGSFSTLEIQRTEQGDSAMYLCASRASGGPTDTQYFGPGTRLTVL.

This clone was seen only once. The chain joins TRBV14 to TRBJ2-5; 8 nucleotides agree with TRBD2. Trimming cost V 7 bases and J 4 bases; bases outside gene matches: 8. The germline CDR1 and CDR2 sequences are SGHDN and FVKESK. This CDR3 has 14 residues. CDR3 sequence (DNA): TGTGCCAGCAATACCGGGACTAGTAGAGAGACCCAGTACTTC. It is translated as CASNTGTSRETQYF.

A single count supports this clone. CDR3 nucleotides: TGTGCCAGCAGCGGCAAATTGAACACTGAAGCTTTCTTT. This sequence encodes CASSGKLNTEAFF. The rearrangement uses TRBV7-3 and TRBJ1-1, with D unresolved. CDR3 size: 13 residues. CDR1 and CDR2 (germline): SGHTA, FQGTGA. The V and J ends lost 5 bases and 0 bases respectively, with 7 bases between them.

The V and J genes are TRBV6-4 and TRBJ1-2; D perhaps matches TRBD1 (6 bases). V was shortened by 2 bases and J by 8 bases, with 15 bases between the two germline ends. Germline loops: CDR1 MRHNA, CDR2 SNTAGT. CDR3 length: 14 residues. The CDR3 is CASSDNTGFGGYTF. For the CDR3, the DNA is TGTGCCAGCAGTGACAACACAGGGTTTGGGGGCTACACCTTC.

This chain connects TRBV19 to TRBJ2-1; 10 nucleotides agree with TRBD2. The CDR3 extends over 15 amino acids. V was clipped by 3 bases and J by 8 bases; unmatched bases: 7. CDR1 and CDR2 from the germline V gene are LNHDA and SQIVND (reference sequence). The CDR3 DNA follows: TGTGCCAGTAGTATCCTAGCGGGAGCGGCACATGAGCAGTTCTTC. It is translated as CASSILAGAAHEQFF.

The chain recombines TRBV10-1 with TRBJ2-7; 8 bases fit TRBD1. V dropped 5 bases and J dropped 5; count of bases not matched to a gene: 14. Germline CDR1 is WNHNN and CDR2 is SYGVQD (reference sequence). The CDR3 totals 16 residues. The CDR3 DNA follows: TGCGCCAGCAGTCCTAACCCGGACAGGGTGACGGACGAGCAGTACTTC. Translation gives CASSPNPDRVTDEQYF.

The gene calls are TRBV19 and TRBJ2-1, with 10 bases that match TRBD1. J lost 2 bases, V lost 5 bases, and 9 bases had no gene match. From germline, CDR1 is LNHDA and CDR2 SQIVND (reference sequence). CDR3 size: 17 residues. DNA for the CDR3: TGTGCCAGTAGTCGCAGAGGGGGGACAGGGGCCTACAATGAGCAGTTCTTC. Protein sequence: CASSRRGGTGAYNEQFF.

DNA for the CDR3: TGTGCCAGCAGAAATCCCGGGACAGCTGATCAGCCCCAGCATTTT. Protein: CASRNPGTADQPQHF. The V gene is TRBV5-8, the J gene TRBJ1-5; 7 bases match TRBD1. V was clipped by 5 bases and J by 5 bases; unmatched bases: 10. The CDR3 sequence is 15 residues long. The germline V gene encodes CDR1 SGHTS and CDR2 YDEGEE.

The chain employs TRBV4-3 and TRBJ2-7; 10 bases agree with TRBD2. Per germline, CDR1 LGHNA and CDR2 YSLEER. The CDR3 has 15 amino acids. The ends lost 0 bases at V and 3 bases at J; junction bases unmatched: 2. CDR3 sequence: CASSQELAGIYEQYF. Written as DNA, the CDR3 is TGCGCCAGCAGCCAAGAACTAGCGGGAATCTACGAGCAGTACTTC.